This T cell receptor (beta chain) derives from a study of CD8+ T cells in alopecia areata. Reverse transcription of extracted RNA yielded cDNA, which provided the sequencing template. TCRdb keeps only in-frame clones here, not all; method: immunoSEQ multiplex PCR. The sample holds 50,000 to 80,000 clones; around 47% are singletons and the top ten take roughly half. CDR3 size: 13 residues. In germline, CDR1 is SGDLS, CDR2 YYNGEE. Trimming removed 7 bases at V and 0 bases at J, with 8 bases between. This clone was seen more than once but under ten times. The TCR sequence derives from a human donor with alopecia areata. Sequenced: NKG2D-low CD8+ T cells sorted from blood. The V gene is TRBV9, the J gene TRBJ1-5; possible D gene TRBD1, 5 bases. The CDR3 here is CASGDDSNQPQHF. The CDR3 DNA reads TGTGCCAGCGGGGACGATAGCAATCAGCCCCAGCATTTT. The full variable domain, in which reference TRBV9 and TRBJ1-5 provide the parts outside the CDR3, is DSGVTQTPKHLITATGQRVTLRCSPRSGDLSVYWYQQSLDQGLQFLIQYYNGEERAKGNILERFSAQQFPDLHSELNLSSLELGDSALYFCASGDDSNQPQHFGDGTRLSIL.